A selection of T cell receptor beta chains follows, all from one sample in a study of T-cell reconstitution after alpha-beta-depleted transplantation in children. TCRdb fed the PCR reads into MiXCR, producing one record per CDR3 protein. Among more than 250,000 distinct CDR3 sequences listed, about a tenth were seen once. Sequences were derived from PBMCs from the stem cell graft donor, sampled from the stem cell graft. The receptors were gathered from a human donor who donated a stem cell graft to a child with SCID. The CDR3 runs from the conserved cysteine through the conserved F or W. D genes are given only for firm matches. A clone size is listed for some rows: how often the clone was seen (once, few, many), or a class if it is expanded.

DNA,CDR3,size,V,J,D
TGCAGTGCTAGCTTCGCGGGCGGGGGCAGCTCCTACAATGAGCAGTTCTTC,CSASFAGGGSSYNEQFF,few,TRBV20-1,TRBJ2-1,-
TGCAGCGTTCGTCAGGGGGCTGGGGAAGCTTTCTTT,CSVRQGAGEAFF,-,TRBV29-1,TRBJ1-1,TRBD1
TGTGCCAGCAGCGTAGCCACAGGGGTTGGTGAAAAACTGTTTTTT,CASSVATGVGEKLFF,many,TRBV9,TRBJ1-4,TRBD1
TGTGCCAGCAGTGGGGTAGGGGCCATCTATGGCTACACCTTC,CASSGVGAIYGYTF,many,TRBV25-1,TRBJ1-2,-
TGTGCCAGCAGTTACGGACAGCCCTTGAACACTGAAGCTTTCTTT,CASSYGQPLNTEAFF,many,TRBV6-5,TRBJ1-1,-
TGTGCCATCAGTGACCCGGGGCTAGCGGGGGCCAACCAAGAGACCCAGTACTTC,CAISDPGLAGANQETQYF,-,TRBV10-3,TRBJ2-5,TRBD2
TGTGCCAGCAGTTACTCCGATTCGGGGGGCTACACCTTC,CASSYSDSGGYTF,-,TRBV6-5,TRBJ1-2,-
TGCGCCAGCAGCACCGGGACTAGGTCGTCTGAGCAGTTCTTC,CASSTGTRSSEQFF,many,TRBV5-1,TRBJ2-1,TRBD2
TGCGCCAGCAGCCCAAGGACAGCCCCAAGCTCTGGAAACACCATATATTTT,CASSPRTAPSSGNTIYF,-,TRBV5-1,TRBJ1-3,-
TGCGCCAGCAGTGAGACATTGGGGACAGATACGCAGTATTTT,CASSETLGTDTQYF,few,TRBV10-1,TRBJ2-3,-
TGTGCCAGCAGCTTGTGGGCGAACACCGGGGAGCTGTTTTTT,CASSLWANTGELFF,many,TRBV5-5,TRBJ2-2,-
TGTGCCAGCAGTTTTAAGACCCAAAGCACAGATACGCAGTATTTT,CASSFKTQSTDTQYF,many,TRBV12-3/TRBV12-4,TRBJ2-3,-
TGCGCCAGCGCTAGCGGGGGGGAAAATGAGCAGTTCTTC,CASASGGENEQFF,-,TRBV5-1,TRBJ2-1,TRBD2
TGCAGCGTAGGACTAGCGGGGCTCACAGATACGCAGTATTTT,CSVGLAGLTDTQYF,few,TRBV29-1,TRBJ2-3,TRBD2
TGTGCCAGCAGTGAAATGCTACTAGCGAGTAGCACAGATACGCAGTATTTT,CASSEMLLASSTDTQYF,many,TRBV2,TRBJ2-3,TRBD2
TGCAGCGTGCGGGGTTGGGCCGAAGAGACCCAGTACTTC,CSVRGWAEETQYF,-,TRBV29-1,TRBJ2-5,-
TGTGCCAGCAGCCAAGGGGACAGCTATGGCTACACCTTC,CASSQGDSYGYTF,many,TRBV3-1,TRBJ1-2,TRBD1
TGTGCCAGCAGCGGGACGGGACTCGAGTACGAGCAGTACTTC,CASSGTGLEYEQYF,many,TRBV7-9,TRBJ2-7,-